This TCR beta chain emerged from a study of shared clonotypes between healthy human individuals. Clones were read by immunoSEQ multiplex PCR, and TCRdb kept only the in-frame ones, dropping some. The sample has about 530,000 clones, about 95% seen once. Trimming pared 4 bases from V and 7 bases from J, leaving 17 bases between. The CDR3 has 15 amino acids. Per the germline V gene, CDR1 is MRHNA and CDR2 is SNTAGT. Input material: naive CD4+ T cells sorted from blood. Subset defined: CD45RA+ positively selected. The receptor's source is a woman aged 25 to 39 in good health. V is TRBV6-4 and J is TRBJ1-5; D not certain. The chain's CDR3 is CASSGVRTYPQPQHF. The CDR3 coding sequence is TGTGCCAGCAGTGGGGTAAGGACCTACCCCCAGCCCCAGCATTTT.